This TCR beta chain was retrieved from a study of cytomegalovirus exposure and HLA in healthy donors (dated by TCRdb to about 2017). Looking at the study overall: An earlier analysis of under 600 of the donors reported approximately 300 Gb of sequence data and about 100 million unique TCR beta sequences from about 200 million T cells. Several DR-DQ haplotypes were treated as single units for association and clustering because of strong linkage in the cohort. Of the approximately 400 genotyped donors, 65% to 90% fell in the genetic ancestry cluster associated with self-reported Caucasian donors. An earlier analysis of some 500 of the donors applied high-throughput TCR beta sequencing to assess whether each TCR beta V gene segment acted as functional or pseudogenic. Donor age, sex, ethnicity and CMV serostatus were compiled together with the repertoire data. To predict cytomegalovirus infection status, the study brought together high-throughput TCR immunosequencing, statistical association of individual TCRs with disease status, and machine learning. A later analysis re-examined previously published TCR beta repertoires from 600 to 700 donors and added high-resolution HLA genotyping to investigate patterns of TCR occurrence. Rather than using new phenotypic data, the later analysis identified candidate immune exposures from TCR beta sequences and from how often those sequences occurred across donors. About 320 gigabases of sequencing data and approximately 80 million unique TCR sequences were included in an early release covering about 620 HLA-typed donors. In addition to the first cohort of about 650 subjects, a separate validation cohort of 100 to 150 different subjects was used. The number of typed donors differed by locus: 629-630 for A, B, C, DRB1 and DQB1; 500 to 550 for DQA1; 606 for DPA1; and roughly 470 for DPB1. The study was designed to test whether signatures of past pathogen exposure could be identified by cataloging public T cell receptors. Across around 400 genotyped donors of the cohort, an average of roughly 200,000 unique TCR beta nucleotide sequences per donor were sequenced, and roughly 20% of those sequences were non-productive. In a later genetic analysis, genome-wide SNP genotypes for about 55% of the 666 donors were used, and that subset was treated as a discovery cohort. Both class I and class II loci were covered by HLA typing, at four-digit resolution. The T cell repertoires of some 670 subjects were profiled by immunosequencing and related to cytomegalovirus serostatus. Every repertoire in the discovery cohort had been generated on one and the same sequencing platform. Overall results and qualifications from the work: Because counts were too low, approximately 18 rarely observed V segments, including chromosome 9 orphons, were excluded from the earlier analysis of under 650 of the donors. Three of the identified cytomegalovirus-associated TCR beta chains were confirmed in vitro to be specific for cytomegalovirus antigens. Most TCR sequences were seen in very few donors, while some public TCRs were found in many individuals. The classifier was reported to diagnose cytomegalovirus status with high specificity and sensitivity in both the original and validation cohorts. In a later analysis, TCR association rates were found to vary across HLA loci, with the most associated TCRs seen for DRB1 alleles and the fewest for HLA-C alleles. In a later analysis, most CMV-associated TCR beta chains were found to appear HLA-restricted, with HLA associations seemingly driven largely by CMV exposure. Assigning TCR associations to individual alleles was difficult when HLA alleles, especially DR and DQ, strongly co-occurred. Some IMGT-functional V segments, including TRBV6-2 and TRBV6-3, could not be distinguished by the 87-base-pair reads and were therefore excluded. An earlier analysis of around 500 of the donors showed that most TCR beta V segments appeared in productive rearrangements either about 87% or about 30% of the time, which broadly matched IMGT annotations. This cohort had only TCR beta chains sequenced, and the lack of alpha or paired-chain data limited which features could be detected. For the cohort, immune exposure information was limited to CMV serostatus. According to a later genetic analysis, donors in an Asian-associated ancestry cluster had fewer N-insertions in productive TCRs than the approximately 630-donor mean. A cluster of highly shared sequence variants was judged likely to represent a technical artifact of the sequencing pipeline. It was suggested by the authors that the approach could potentially be generalized to other disease states and immunological phenotypes. An association between a missense DCLRE1C variant and V-gene and J-gene trimming of TCR beta chains was found in a later genetic analysis and replicated in an independent cohort. According to a later analysis, parvovirus B19, influenza, CMV and Epstein-Barr virus appeared linked to several top co-occurrence clusters. A later analysis found that HLA-associated TCR beta chains were more clonally expanded and had lower generation probabilities than equally common non-associated chains. Sequencing depth was assumed to be roughly uniform across donors in the presence/absence analyses, though that assumption may not hold. In the study, around 150 TCR beta chains were listed as associated with cytomegalovirus. A further reported finding was that TCR beta sequences accurately predicted the HLA-A and HLA-B alleles for most subjects in the first cohort. Specific HLA alleles were associated with roughly 17,000 TCR beta sequences at a false discovery rate of 0.05 in a later analysis. Because some donors lacked HLA typing at each locus, the association tests relied only on the typed subset. Linkage disequilibrium might explain the correlated functional status among segregating V segments, but an unknown experimental factor could not be ruled out.

The cohort comprised more than 550 healthy bone marrow donors. All cohort members were sampled while nominally healthy, although unrecorded immune exposures were likely present. The donor was CMV seronegative and was included in the group of about 400 seronegative cohort members. A peripheral blood sample was collected from each donor, and TCR beta sequencing was performed on peripheral blood mononuclear cells. The Qiagen DNeasy Blood Extraction Kit was used to extract genomic DNA from the blood cell samples. Turning to this clone: Its recognized antigen is unknown. No base quality values were provided; no much bigger clone lies one nucleotide off.

The CDR3 goes from the cysteine to the phenylalanine over 14 residues. Only the CDR3 region is kept as DNA, spanning 42 bases read in frame from base 1. V and J lose 1 base and 3 bases, and a span of 9 bases separates them. Reading the germline V gene gives CDR1 SGHAT and CDR2 FQNNGV. The protocol used for the library was the immunoSEQ multiplex PCR assay. The multiplex PCR relied on a mix of 60 forward primers for TCR Vbeta segments and 13 reverse primers for TCR Jbeta segments. The CDR3 region of rearranged TCR beta genes was amplified from genomic DNA by a multiplex PCR assay. The amplified TCR beta libraries were sequenced on the Illumina HiSeq System as 87-base-pair reads. The paper's processing steps were these. Across the 670 or so repertoires, a later analysis counted 80 million or so unique TCR beta chains, around 11 million of which were shared by at least two donors. A nearest-neighbor algorithm error-corrected the raw reads and collapsed the reads into unique sequences, merging closely related sequences to remove PCR and sequencing errors. CDR3 sequences were aligned to IMGT reference sequences to assign V, D and J gene segments. For a sequence to be retained, at least a six-nucleotide match to both a V gene segment and a J gene segment was required. Rearrangements were called productive when the CDR3 lacked stop codons and stayed in frame with V and J; all others were non-productive. Following IMGT convention, CDR3 was defined as the stretch from the second conserved V-encoded cysteine to the conserved J-encoded phenylalanine. The earlier analysis of about 590 of the donors excluded sequences that lacked an unambiguous match to a single V gene segment. In an earlier analysis of a few hundred of the donors, V segments were called functional above 56.7% productive rearrangements and were called segregating when the between-donor standard deviation exceeded 5%. A statistical classification framework was developed to diagnose cytomegalovirus status using the catalog of TCR beta chain sequences. V and J gene assignment, in a later analysis, came from comparing TCR nucleotide sequences with IMGT/GENE-DB human TR gene sequences. Using the TCRdist pipeline, a later analysis assigned CDR3 sequences along with most-parsimonious VDJ recombination scenarios. In a later analysis, each TCR beta chain was defined by its CDR3 amino acid sequence together with its V-gene family, and reads without a unique V-gene family were excluded. In a later analysis, 500 to 700 highly shared, low-generation-probability nucleotide sequences were removed to address suspected cross-contamination and a sequencing artifact. A later analysis calculated a clonal expansion index for each public chain from normalized within-repertoire ranks of inferred template counts. In a later analysis, generation probabilities were computed with a VDJ recombination model fitted to out-of-frame rearrangements, and the resulting probabilities were checked against IGoR. Hypergeometric tests were used in a later analysis to score TCR-TCR, TCR-HLA and TCR-CMV co-occurrence, with a repertoire-size bias correction applied to the TCR pairs. A later analysis estimated false discovery rates by permuting HLA or CMV assignments 20 times. In a later analysis, co-occurring TCRs were grouped using DBSCAN, and TCRdist sequence similarity was added for clustering within HLA-allele-positive subsets. For co-occurrence clustering, repertoires with fewer than 30,000 or more than 120,000 public chains were excluded, along with five repertoires with anomalous nucleotide sharing. The table was pulled from immuneACCESS by TCRdb, which kept in-frame rearrangements only. Such tables lose some clones; where checked, under half of the loss comes from unresolved V genes, and the rest has no known cause. V, J and clone size reflect that table, while D and trimming were determined from the DNA. Present in this sample are about 130,000 clones, 75% to 80% of which were seen just once. Around 0.99% of the sample rests with the top ten.

The clonotype was recovered from a male donor in good health and CMV-seronegative. Here the chain combines TRBV11-2 and TRBJ1-1; D gene: possibly TRBD1, on 6 matching bases. Material: PBMCs. The DNA sequence is given as TGTGCCAGCAGCTTAGGGGGGCGGGACACTGAAGCTTTCTTT. Protein translation: CASSLGGRDTEAFF. Reference TRBV11-2 and TRBJ1-1 genes cover what lies past the CDR3, so the full variable domain is EAGVAQSPRYKIIEKRQSVAFWCNPISGHATLYWYQQILGQGPKLLIQFQNNGVVDDSQLPKDRFSAERLKGVDSTLKIQPAKLEDSAVYLCASSLGGRDTEAFFGQGTRLTVV.